This is a list of T cell receptor beta chains from one sample in a study of cytomegalovirus exposure and HLA in healthy donors. Some clones are missing from TCRdb's copy, which holds only in-frame ones; the method was immunoSEQ multiplex PCR. The table has 85,000 to 100,000 clones, roughly 71% seen once. The specimen sequenced was PBMCs. The receptors were gathered from a woman in her forties in good health and CMV-seronegative. Each CDR3 is given without its conserved first and last residue.

cdr3_aa: ASRTSNEQF
j_call: TRBJ2-1
v_call: TRBV7-9

cdr3_aa: ASSPLGGVEAF
j_call: TRBJ1-1
v_call: TRBV5-1

cdr3_aa: ASSLAASSYEQY
j_call: TRBJ2-7
v_call: TRBV7-9

cdr3_aa: ASSLVTANEKLF
j_call: TRBJ1-4
v_call: TRBV5-6

cdr3_aa: ASSQLPGTQTAYEQY
j_call: TRBJ2-7
v_call: TRBV4-1

cdr3_aa: ASSLSSGEHNEQF
j_call: TRBJ2-1
v_call: TRBV7-6

cdr3_aa: ASSLTGGVDEKLF
j_call: TRBJ1-4
v_call: TRBV2

cdr3_aa: ASSEGQGIRGYT
j_call: TRBJ1-2
v_call: TRBV25-1

cdr3_aa: ASSLGRGQVNSPLH
j_call: TRBJ1-6
v_call: TRBV5-4

cdr3_aa: ASTPLALNTEAF
j_call: TRBJ1-1
v_call: TRBV7-7

cdr3_aa: ASTKEALGNTEAF
j_call: TRBJ1-1
v_call: TRBV6-4

cdr3_aa: ASSTTPGTGARSPLH
j_call: TRBJ1-6
v_call: TRBV5-4

cdr3_aa: ASSLPLAGGTDTQY
j_call: TRBJ2-3
v_call: TRBV7-2

cdr3_aa: ASSTKANQPQH
j_call: TRBJ1-5
v_call: TRBV7-2

cdr3_aa: ASSETVNTEAF
j_call: TRBJ1-1
v_call: TRBV6-4

cdr3_aa: ASSRVGESSYEQY
j_call: TRBJ2-7
v_call: TRBV19

cdr3_aa: ASSFAGGGETQY
j_call: TRBJ2-5
v_call: TRBV7-2